This T cell receptor beta chain was sequenced for a study of molecular identifiers for immune sequencing clone quantification. Whole-study context: Within a replicate experiment, RNA obtained from either 20,000 or 100,000 naive CD8 cells was divided into five aliquots, and four of those aliquots were then sequenced.

Listed TCR primers, together with previously described methods, were used for the bulk TCR libraries. TCRdb redid the calling of the PCR reads with MiXCR, one entry per CDR3 protein. The top ten hold about 1.5% of the sample, which has more than 50,000 distinct CDR3 sequences, around 19% seen once. The V end lost 2 bases, the J end lost 3 bases, and 14 bases lay between the germline ends. Germline CDR1 is MNHEY and CDR2 is SMNVEV (reference sequence). The CDR3 extends over 16 amino acids. Notes on this clonotype: The final CDR3 position lacks the conserved phenylalanine or tryptophan, pointing to a likely read error.

The receptor's source is a human donor in good health. Some libraries in this study had Jurkat cell RNA spiked in. Specimen: naive CD8+ T cells from blood, with Jurkat cell RNA spiked in. Subset described: FACS-sorted CD8+CD4-CCR7+CD45RA+ naive T cells. The V gene is TRBV27, the J gene TRBJ1-5, with TRBD1 as a possible D gene (5 bases). This CDR3 reads CASSLGAGLLNQPQHL. In DNA, the CDR3 is TGTGCCAGCAGTTTAGGGGCAGGGCTTCTCAATCAGCCCCAGCATCTT.